The text below deals with one T cell receptor (beta chain). TCRdb keeps only in-frame clones here, not all; method: immunoSEQ multiplex PCR. The sample holds more than 150,000 clones, 80% to 85% seen once. The participants were between about 18 and 90 years old and came from 24 US areas. Cohorts were assigned according to the clinical history that participants reported. Resolution of symptoms, clearance, or two negative PCRs was present in recovered Cohort 3 donors. The CDR3 length is 17 residues. Germline V gene lookup returns CDR1 LGHDT and CDR2 YNNKEL (reference sequence). Germline trimming cut 3 bases from V and 0 bases from J; bases unmatched to any gene: 8. The record originates from a study of blood T cell repertoires in COVID-19. At the level of the study: Material from acute and convalescent COVID-19 was sourced from the United States, Italy and Spain.

The sequenced sample consisted of PBMCs or T cells enriched from blood (not recorded which). The gene calls are TRBV3-1 (or the pseudogene TRBV3-2) and TRBJ1-3, with TRBD1 matching over 7 bases. The receptor was derived from a woman aged 45-65 years who had recovered from COVID-19. CDR3 amino acids: CASSQNRQGTSGNTIYF. The CDR3 DNA sequence: TGTGCCAGCAGCCAGAACAGACAGGGAACCTCTGGAAACACCATATATTTT.